The following is a T cell receptor (beta chain) sequence with its context. The target antigen is unknown. Germline CDR1 and CDR2: MNHEY and SVGAGI. The CDR3 is 14 amino acids. V gave up 6 bases and J gave up 4 bases; unmatched junction bases: 8. Time point in this sample: 2014-2015 season, pre-vaccination. Community-dwelling subjects without influenza vaccination in the prior 6 months were enrolled. This sample is part of a study of follicular helper T cells after annual influenza vaccination. About the research overall: Some donors were sampled over the 2013-2014, 2014-2015 and 2015-2016 vaccinations. Overall study findings and caveats: For non-cTfh compartments, undersampling could not be ruled out.

Survey level resolution was used for TCRB sequencing. Sequencing was performed with immunoSEQ multiplex PCR; in TCRdb, only in-frame clones are kept and a portion is missing. The sample has some 13,000 clones, around 82% seen once. Sequencing used CXCR5- memory CD4+ T cells sorted from blood, obtained on the day of influenza vaccination. The source of this sequence is an adult who received the influenza vaccine. This chain joins TRBV6-5 and TRBJ2-7, with 8 positions matching TRBD1. CDR3 coding DNA: TGTGCCAGCAGAGCCGGGACAGGCGTATACGAGCAGTACTTC. It specifies CASRAGTGVYEQYF.